The entry below describes one T cell receptor (beta chain). This sample was included in a study of cytomegalovirus exposure and HLA in healthy donors. From germline, CDR1 is SGDLS and CDR2 YYNGEE. The CDR3 is 12 amino acids. Trimming pared 3 bases from V and 2 bases from J, leaving 4 bases between. Primers for the PCR totalled 60 Vbeta and 13 Jbeta. Clones were sequenced by immunoSEQ multiplex PCR, and TCRdb holds only the in-frame ones, with some missing. The table has 150,000 to 200,000 clones, about four fifths seen once. What was sequenced was PBMCs. The chain carries TRBV9 and TRBJ2-3; D call uncertain. The sequence derives from a man between 18 and 35 years old in good health and CMV-seronegative. The CDR3 region has the DNA TGTGCCAGCAGCGCCCACACAGATACGCAGTATTTT. Amino acids: CASSAHTDTQYF.